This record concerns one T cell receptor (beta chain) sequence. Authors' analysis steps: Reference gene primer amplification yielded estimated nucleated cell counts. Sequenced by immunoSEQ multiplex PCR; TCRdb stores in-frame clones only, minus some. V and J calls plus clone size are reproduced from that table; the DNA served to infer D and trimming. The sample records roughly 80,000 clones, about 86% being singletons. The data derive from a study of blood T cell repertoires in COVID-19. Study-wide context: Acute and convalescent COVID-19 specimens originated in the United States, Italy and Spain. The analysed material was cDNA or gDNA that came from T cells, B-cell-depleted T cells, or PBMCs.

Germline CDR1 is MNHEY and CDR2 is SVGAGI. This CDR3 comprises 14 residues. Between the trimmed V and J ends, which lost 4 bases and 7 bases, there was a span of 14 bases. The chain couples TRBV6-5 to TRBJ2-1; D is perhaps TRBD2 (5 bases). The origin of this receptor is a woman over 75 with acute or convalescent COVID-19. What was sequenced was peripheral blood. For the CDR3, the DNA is TGTGCCAGCAGTTTTCGAGGGCTCGGGAATGAGCAGTTCTTC. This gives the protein CASSFRGLGNEQFF.